The clone carrying this TCR beta chain was seen more than once but under ten times. Germline V gene sequence: CDR1 GTSNPN, CDR2 SVGIG (reference sequence). J gave up 5 bases and V 3 bases, and 9 bases lay outside the gene matches. The CDR3 covers 15 residues. The sample is drawn from a study of beta chain features in type 1 diabetes. Central memory, naive, regulatory and stem cell-like memory CD4+ cells were sorted by CD45RO/CCR7/CD25/CD127/CD95/CD27. Expressed TCRB transcripts were sequenced because the isolated RNA had all been reverse transcribed beforehand. The data were produced by immunoSEQ multiplex PCR, yet TCRdb's version contains in-frame clones alone and is incomplete. The sample lists 150,000 or so clones; just over 9% were seen once.

Sequenced: central memory CD4+ T cells from blood. The sequence was collected from a woman between 18 and 30 years old in good health. V usage is TRBV30 and J usage is TRBJ2-1; 8 bases match TRBD2. The CDR3 DNA reads TGTGCCTGGAGATCCGGGGGGGGCTACGACAATGAGCAGTTCTTC. Its protein product is CAWRSGGGYDNEQFF.